Listed below are T cell receptor beta chains from one sample, sequenced in a study of cytomegalovirus exposure and HLA in healthy donors. The method was immunoSEQ multiplex PCR; TCRdb's version includes in-frame clones alone and lacks a portion of them. The sample comprises some 120,000 clones, around three quarters of which are singletons, and over 3.5% rests with the top ten. The sequenced sample consisted of PBMCs. Source of these receptors: a man aged 30 to 39 in good health and CMV-seropositive. Each CDR3 is given with its conserved first and last residue. A D gene is named only where the DNA matches it firmly. Some rows mark clone size as missing; the rest say once, few, many or name a class of expanded clone.

v_gene	d_gene	j_gene	abundance	CDR3aa	CDR3nt
TRBV28	TRBD1	TRBJ2-7	.	CASSAPGQDDYEQYF	TGTGCCAGCAGCGCTCCCGGACAGGATGACTACGAGCAGTACTTC
TRBV5-8	TRBD2	TRBJ2-7	few	CASSLRGGRFNEQYF	TGTGCCAGCAGCTTGCGGGGGGGGAGGTTTAACGAGCAGTACTTC
TRBV5-1	.	TRBJ1-2	.	CASSLELEGRGGYTF	TGCGCCAGCAGCTTGGAACTTGAGGGAAGAGGTGGCTACACCTTC
TRBV11-3	TRBD2	TRBJ2-7	.	CASSLGGGLYEQYF	TGTGCCAGCAGCTTAGGCGGGGGTCTATACGAGCAGTACTTC
TRBV29-1	TRBD1	TRBJ2-1	.	CSVERGQAYNEQFF	TGCAGCGTTGAAAGGGGGCAGGCCTACAATGAGCAGTTCTTC
TRBV30	TRBD2	TRBJ2-3	.	CACSGGARRTDTQYF	TGTGCCTGCTCGGGAGGGGCTAGGCGGACAGATACGCAGTATTTT
TRBV5-1	.	TRBJ2-3	.	CASSLPSGGGESDTQYF	TGCGCCAGCAGCTTGCCCTCCGGCGGAGGGGAGTCAGATACGCAGTATTTT
TRBV6-6	TRBD2	TRBJ2-7	.	CASSYSSSGISYEQHF	TGTGCCAGCAGTTACTCGAGTAGCGGGATTTCCTACGAGCAGCACTTC
TRBV9	TRBD2	TRBJ2-3	.	CASSVSGGADTQYF	TGTGCCAGCAGCGTTAGCGGGGGGGCGGATACGCAGTATTTT
TRBV15	TRBD2	TRBJ2-7	.	CATSRDRAGEIEQYF	TGTGCCACCAGCAGAGATCGGGCGGGAGAAATCGAGCAGTACTTC
TRBV27	TRBD1	TRBJ1-1	.	CASSFQNRGLTEAFF	TGTGCCAGCAGTTTCCAAAACAGGGGGCTAACTGAAGCTTTCTTT
TRBV5-1	TRBD1	TRBJ1-1	.	CASSTRQGAISRAFF	TGCGCCAGCAGCACAAGACAGGGGGCGATTTCCCGAGCTTTCTTT
TRBV14	.	TRBJ2-7	.	CASSRQSYRAPGVHEQYF	TGTGCCAGCAGCCGACAATCGTACAGGGCTCCTGGGGTTCACGAGCAGTACTTC
TRBV7-2	TRBD1	TRBJ1-2	.	CASSFRGVDGYTF	TGTGCCAGCAGCTTCAGGGGGGTAGATGGCTACACCTTC
TRBV7-2	.	TRBJ2-7	.	CASSLRRESEQYF	TGTGCCAGCAGCTTACGCAGGGAAAGCGAGCAGTACTTC
TRBV7-2	TRBD1	TRBJ1-5	.	CASSRDREQPQHF	TGTGCCAGCTCCAGGGACAGGGAACAGCCCCAGCATTTT
TRBV29-1	.	TRBJ1-2	.	CSVWEYGYTF	TGCAGCGTCTGGGAGTATGGCTACACCTTC
TRBV4-3	.	TRBJ1-6	.	CASSQDIRATRDNNSPLHF	TGCGCCAGCAGCCAAGATATTAGGGCCACCAGGGATAATAATTCACCCCTCCACTTT
TRBV9	.	TRBJ2-3	.	CASSSRTDTQYF	TGTGCCAGCAGCTCCCGGACAGATACGCAGTATTTT
TRBV5-6	.	TRBJ2-4	once	CASSLLARGATKNSQYF	TGTGCCAGCAGCTTGCTCGCCCGGGGGGCAACCAAAAACAGTCAGTACTTC
TRBV11-2	.	TRBJ1-6	.	CASSPRSGGESSYNSPLHF	TGTGCCAGCAGCCCCAGGTCGGGGGGCGAAAGTTCCTATAATTCACCCCTCCACTTT
TRBV7-2	TRBD1	TRBJ1-2	once	CASSLDRGNYGYTF	TGTGCCAGCAGCTTAGACAGGGGGAACTATGGCTACACCTTC
TRBV5-6	.	TRBJ1-1	.	CASSMGPGDTEAFF	TGTGCCAGCAGCATGGGCCCGGGGGACACTGAAGCTTTCTTT
TRBV30	.	TRBJ2-5	.	CAVASSFRETQYF	TGTGCTGTGGCCAGTAGCTTCCGAGAGACCCAGTACTTC
TRBV11-3	.	TRBJ2-2	.	CASSLVGGNTGELFF	TGTGCCAGCAGCTTAGTGGGGGGGAACACCGGGGAGCTGTTTTTT
TRBV19	.	TRBJ1-2	.	CASRTFGGYTF	TGTGCCAGTAGAACGTTCGGTGGCTACACCTTC
TRBV7-2	.	TRBJ1-2	.	CASSLGGFDGYTF	TGTGCCAGCAGCTTAGGCGGGTTTGACGGCTACACCTTC
TRBV29-1	TRBD1	TRBJ1-3	.	CSADRGLGGNTIYF	TGCAGCGCTGACAGGGGGCTGGGTGGAAACACCATATATTTT
TRBV7-2	TRBD1	TRBJ1-2	.	CASSPMTGGIGYGYTF	TGTGCCAGCAGCCCTATGACAGGGGGCATTGGGTATGGCTACACCTTC
TRBV19	.	TRBJ1-3	.	CASSSQASGNTIYF	TGTGCCAGTTCATCACAGGCCTCTGGAAACACCATATATTTT
TRBV7-9	.	TRBJ2-7	.	CASSLGGYYEQYF	TGTGCCAGCAGCTTAGGCGGATACTACGAGCAGTACTTC
TRBV19	.	TRBJ1-5	.	CASSIGANQPQHF	TGTGCCAGTAGTATAGGGGCGAATCAGCCCCAGCATTTT
TRBV27	TRBD1	TRBJ1-4	.	CASSLTLGTGHEKLFF	TGTGCCAGCAGTTTAACTCTGGGGACAGGCCATGAAAAACTGTTTTTT
TRBV19	.	TRBJ1-1	.	CASSAAANTEAFF	TGTGCCAGTAGTGCGGCAGCGAACACTGAAGCTTTCTTT
TRBV28	.	TRBJ2-3	once	CAGSINSPTDTQYF	TGTGCCGGCAGTATTAACAGCCCCACAGATACGCAGTATTTT
TRBV28	.	TRBJ1-5	.	CASSLSAGDNQPQHF	TGTGCCAGCAGTTTAAGCGCAGGGGACAATCAGCCCCAGCATTTT
TRBV15	.	TRBJ2-7	once	CATSRGNAESYEQYF	TGTGCCACCAGCAGAGGGAATGCGGAATCCTACGAGCAGTACTTC
TRBV7-9	TRBD1	TRBJ1-4	.	CASSAITGGGEKLFF	TGTGCCAGCAGCGCGATAACAGGGGGGGGTGAAAAACTGTTTTTT
TRBV7-3	TRBD2	TRBJ2-1	.	CASSLMGGGANEQFF	TGTGCCAGCAGCTTAATGGGCGGGGGGGCAAATGAGCAGTTCTTC
TRBV5-6	TRBD1	TRBJ2-7	.	CASSWGTGGYEQYF	TGTGCCAGCAGCTGGGGGACAGGGGGCTACGAGCAGTACTTC
TRBV4-1	TRBD1	TRBJ2-1	.	CASSQTLTGNHEQFF	TGCGCCAGCAGCCAAACCCTGACAGGGAACCATGAGCAGTTCTTC
TRBV2	.	TRBJ1-1	.	CASSGQESTEAFF	TGTGCCAGCAGTGGTCAGGAATCCACTGAAGCTTTCTTT
TRBV7-9	TRBD1	TRBJ1-4	.	CASSQTGVGEKLFF	TGTGCCAGCAGCCAGACAGGGGTTGGGGAAAAACTGTTTTTT
TRBV7-8	.	TRBJ1-1	.	CASSLQGEAFF	TGTGCCAGCAGCTTACAGGGCGAAGCTTTCTTT
TRBV5-4	.	TRBJ1-2	.	CASSLAGIPVYGYTF	TGTGCCAGCAGCTTGGCCGGGATCCCCGTCTATGGCTACACCTTC